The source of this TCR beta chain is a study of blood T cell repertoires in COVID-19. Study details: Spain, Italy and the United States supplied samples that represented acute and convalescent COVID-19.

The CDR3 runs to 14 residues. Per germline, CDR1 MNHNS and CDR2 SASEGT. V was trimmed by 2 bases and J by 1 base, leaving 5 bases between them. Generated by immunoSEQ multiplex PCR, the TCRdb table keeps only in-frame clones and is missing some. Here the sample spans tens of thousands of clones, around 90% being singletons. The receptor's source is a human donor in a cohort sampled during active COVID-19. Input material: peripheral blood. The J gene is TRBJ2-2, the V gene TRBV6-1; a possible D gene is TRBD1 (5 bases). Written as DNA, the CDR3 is TGTGCCAGCAGTGAAACAGGGAACACCGGGGAGCTGTTTTTT. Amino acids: CASSETGNTGELFF.